The source of this T cell receptor (beta chain) is a study of control samples from healthy donors and cancer patients. Germline loops: CDR1 SGHAT, CDR2 FQNNGV. Trimming removed 4 bases from V and 0 bases from J, with 13 bases in between. The CDR3 extends over 15 amino acids. Produced via immunoSEQ multiplex PCR; TCRdb's table is partial and in-frame only. The sample holds about 130,000 clones; roughly 92% are singletons and the top ten take approximately 0.58%. The chain combines TRBV11-2 with TRBJ2-7; D not resolved. The sample comprised PBMCs. This sequence originates from a man older than 75 with head and neck cancer. DNA of the CDR3: TGTGCCAGCAGCTCCAAGGACGGTTACTCCTACGAGCAGTACTTC. Translation gives CASSSKDGYSYEQYF.